The entry below gives a single T cell receptor beta chain sequence along with its context. Antigen specificity is unknown. This CDR3 is 13 amino acids long. Germline CDR1 MNHEY, CDR2 SVGAGI. The sample is drawn from a study of CD8+ T cells in alopecia areata. Study results and caveats: For baseline CD8+ expansion, any link to response stays uncertain with one nonresponder. In scalp and blood during tofacitinib, many expanded lesional clones persisted.

Noted treatment: oral pan-JAK inhibitor, 5-10 mg twice daily. Sequencing relied on a cDNA template that was reverse transcribed from extracted RNA. The assay was immunoSEQ multiplex PCR, and TCRdb's table has in-frame clones only and misses some. The sample yields 190,000 or so clones, 58% seen once. Sequences were derived from CD8+ T cells sorted from blood, sampled at week 24, from a patient treated with tofacitinib. The rearrangement links TRBV6-5 to TRBJ2-7; 10 bases align to TRBD1. This clonotype was sampled from a human donor with alopecia areata. The CDR3 DNA reads as TGTGCGGAAGGGGACAGGGGCACCTACGAGCAGTACTTC. Its protein product is CAEGDRGTYEQYF.